The text below deals with one T cell receptor beta chain. The data stem from a study of blood T cell repertoires in COVID-19. Overall study context: COVID-19 samples, acute and convalescent, were from the United States, Italy and Spain. Nucleic acid was either cDNA or gDNA, and it came from T cells, B-cell-depleted T cells, or PBMCs.

This CDR3 is built from 15 residues. V shed 2 bases, J shed 0 bases, and the junction held 2 bases outside the gene matches. Germline V gene lookup returns CDR1 SGHRS and CDR2 YFSETQ. As handled by the study authors: Nucleated cell counts were estimated from reference gene primer amplification. Repertoires were generated with immunoSEQ multiplex PCR, while TCRdb's copy carries only in-frame clones and drops some. From that table come the V and J calls and clone size; the DNA was used to work out D and trimming. The sample carries 130,000 to 150,000 clones, roughly 84% recorded once. The sequence was collected from a human donor in a cohort sampled during active COVID-19. What was sequenced was peripheral blood. The chain recombines TRBV5-1 with TRBJ2-1, with 7 bases that match TRBD2. This CDR3 is CASSFLAASYNEQFF. The CDR3 DNA reads TGCGCCAGCAGCTTTCTAGCGGCCTCCTACAATGAGCAGTTCTTC.